The source of this T cell receptor (beta chain) is a study of blood T cell repertoires in COVID-19. The CDR3 has 14 residues. V lost 7 bases to trimming and J lost 1 base, with 16 bases between them. Germline-derived CDR1 and CDR2 are SQVTM and ANQGSEA. In its sample, this clone was seen a few times. The method was immunoSEQ multiplex PCR; TCRdb's version includes in-frame clones alone and lacks a portion of them. Among about 200,000 clones listed, around 82% were seen once. This TCR was sampled from a woman between 50 and 59 years old with acute or convalescent COVID-19. The V call is TRBV29-1, the J call TRBJ1-2; tentatively, D is TRBD1 (5 bases). The specimen was peripheral blood. The CDR3 loop reads CSAARGSGNYGYTF. The CDR3 bases are TGCAGCGCCGCTCGGGGGAGTGGTAACTATGGCTACACCTTC. Using reference TRBV29-1 and TRBJ1-2 for the parts outside the CDR3, the full variable domain is SAVISQKPSRDICQRGTSLTIQCQVDSQVTMMFWYRQQPGQSLTLIATANQGSEATYESGFVIDKFPISRPNLTFSTLTVSNMSPEDSSIYLCSAARGSGNYGYTFGSGTRLTVV.